This is a list of T cell receptor delta chains from one sample in a study of gamma-delta T cells after stem cell transplantation. TCRdb reprocessed the RT-PCR reads using CATT. The sample shows some 680 delta-chain clones, approximately 60% of them seen only once. The sample consisted of gamma-delta T cells. The receptors originated from a human donor. It is not recorded whose cells these are; they may come from a transplant donor. CDR3s include the opening cysteine and the closing phenylalanine or tryptophan. The D gene is left open where the match is weak. Only part of the rows carry a size: once, few, many, or a class if the clone is expanded.

d_gene: TRDD3
j_gene: TRDJ2
abundance: .
v_gene: TRDV2
CDR3nt: TGTGCCTGTGACCTACTGGGGGATACTTTGACAGCACAACTCTTCTTT
CDR3aa: CACDLLGDTLTAQLFF

d_gene: TRDD3
j_gene: TRDJ3
abundance: few
v_gene: TRDV2
CDR3nt: TGTGCCTGTGACACCGTGGGGGATTTCCCCTCCTGGGACACCCGACAGATGTTTTTC
CDR3aa: CACDTVGDFPSWDTRQMFF

d_gene: TRDD3
j_gene: TRDJ1
abundance: once
v_gene: TRDV2
CDR3nt: TGTGCCTGTGACACGATTACTGGGGGCCAATCCGAATCCTACACCGATAAACTCATCTTT
CDR3aa: CACDTITGGQSESYTDKLIF

d_gene: .
j_gene: TRDJ1
abundance: .
v_gene: TRDV2
CDR3nt: TGTGCCTGTGACCGCCTTAACAGCCTTGCACTTACCGATAAACTCATCTTT
CDR3aa: CACDRLNSLALTDKLIF

d_gene: TRDD3
j_gene: TRDJ2
abundance: few
v_gene: TRDV2
CDR3nt: TGTGCCTGTGACATACTGGGGGATACTTTGACAGCACAACTCTTCTTT
CDR3aa: CACDILGDTLTAQLFF

d_gene: TRDD3
j_gene: TRDJ3
abundance: .
v_gene: TRDV2
CDR3nt: TGTGCCTGTGACGTACTGGGGGATACCTGGGACACCCGACAAATGTTTTTC
CDR3aa: CACDVLGDTWDTRQMFF

d_gene: TRDD3
j_gene: TRDJ1
abundance: .
v_gene: TRDV2
CDR3nt: TGTGCCTGTGACACCGCCGGCTGGGGGTCCACCGATAAACTCATCTTT
CDR3aa: CACDTAGWGSTDKLIF

d_gene: TRDD3
j_gene: TRDJ1
abundance: .
v_gene: TRDV2
CDR3nt: TGTGCCTGTGACGGTGGGGGAGCCGATAAACTCATCTTT
CDR3aa: CACDGGGADKLIF

d_gene: TRDD3
j_gene: TRDJ1
abundance: large
v_gene: TRDV1
CDR3nt: TGTGCTCTTGGGTTCCCGCCTTCCCGACCGCCCGCGTACTGGGGGATACAAATGGGGGCCGATAAACTCATCTTT
CDR3aa: CALGFPPSRPPAYWGIQMGADKLIF

d_gene: .
j_gene: TRDJ4
abundance: few
v_gene: TRDV2
CDR3nt: TGTGCCTGTGACACCGTCCTCCTCAATACCCCCAGACCCCTGATCTTT
CDR3aa: CACDTVLLNTPRPLIF

d_gene: TRDD3
j_gene: TRDJ3
abundance: .
v_gene: TRDV2
CDR3nt: TGTGCCTGTGACACTGGGGGATACTTAAGCTCCTGGGACACCCGACAGATGTTTTTC
CDR3aa: CACDTGGYLSSWDTRQMFF

d_gene: TRDD3
j_gene: TRDJ3
abundance: .
v_gene: TRDV2
CDR3nt: TGTGCCTGTGACAAAGTACTGGGGGACTCCTGGGACACCCGACAGATGTTTTTC
CDR3aa: CACDKVLGDSWDTRQMFF

d_gene: TRDD3
j_gene: TRDJ2
abundance: .
v_gene: TRDV2
CDR3nt: TGTGCCTGTGACACCGTTACTGGGGGACTGACAGCACAACTCTTCTTT
CDR3aa: CACDTVTGGLTAQLFF

d_gene: TRDD3
j_gene: TRDJ3
abundance: .
v_gene: TRDV2
CDR3nt: TGTGCCTGTGACACCTATACTGGGGACTCCTGGGACACCCGACAGATGTTTTTC
CDR3aa: CACDTYTGDSWDTRQMFF

d_gene: .
j_gene: TRDJ1
abundance: .
v_gene: TRDV1
CDR3nt: TGTGCTCTTGGGCCTCCCCCTTCCCCCTTCGTACTGGGCTCCCCACTACACCTACCATCCGATAAACTCATCTTT
CDR3aa: CALGPPPSPFVLGSPLHLPSDKLIF

d_gene: TRDD3
j_gene: TRDJ1
abundance: hyperexpanded
v_gene: TRDV2
CDR3nt: TGTGCCTGTGACACCGCCGGCTGGGGGATGCTCACCGATAAACTCATCTTT
CDR3aa: CACDTAGWGMLTDKLIF

d_gene: .
j_gene: TRDJ1
abundance: .
v_gene: TRDV2
CDR3nt: TGTGCCTGTGACTCTGGGGAAGCCACCGATAAACTCATCTTT
CDR3aa: CACDSGEATDKLIF

d_gene: TRDD3
j_gene: TRDJ3
abundance: few
v_gene: TRDV2
CDR3nt: TGTGCCTGTGACACCGCTGGGGGATACTCCTGGGACACCCGACAGATGTTTTTC
CDR3aa: CACDTAGGYSWDTRQMFF

d_gene: TRDD3
j_gene: TRDJ1
abundance: .
v_gene: TRDV2
CDR3nt: TGTGCCTGTGACACCGCCCCAGCGGTACTGGGGGATACGCCAGAGTACACCGATAAACTCATCTTT
CDR3aa: CACDTAPAVLGDTPEYTDKLIF

d_gene: TRDD3
j_gene: TRDJ3
abundance: .
v_gene: TRDV2
CDR3nt: TGTGCCTGTGACATACTGGGGGATACCTCCTGGGACACCCGACAGATGTTTTTC
CDR3aa: CACDILGDTSWDTRQMFF